The 18 T cell receptor beta chains below come from one sample, sequenced in a study of blood T cells in healthy people across ages. For the second PCR, which ran for about 6 to 11 cycles, a sample-barcoded 5' primer and a J-beta primer mix were used. TCRdb recomputed calls from the 5' RACE reads with MiXCR, one row per CDR3 protein. The table lists about 620,000 distinct CDR3 sequences, 52% of them singletons. Sequencing input: blood. The receptors were gathered from an elderly woman in good health.

This clonotype was counted many times. CDR3 bases: TGTGCCAGCAGCTCAAGGGACAGGGAAGAGACCCAGTACTTC. Its protein is CASSSRDREETQYF. J is TRBJ2-5 and V is TRBV11-1; TRBD1 agrees at 9 bases. Per the germline V gene, CDR1 is SGHAT and CDR2 is FQDESV (reference sequence). The CDR3 spans 14 residues. The V segment lost 4 bases and the J segment 3 bases; nucleotides outside the gene matches: 3.

This clonotype has a count of ten or more. The V gene is TRBV6-6, the J gene TRBJ2-2, with no clear D. V was trimmed by 2 bases and J by 7 bases, leaving 5 bases between them. The CDR3 length is 12 residues. Germline CDR1 MNHNY, CDR2 SVGAGI (reference sequence). The CDR3 DNA reads TGTGCCAGCAGTTACGTAGTCGGGGAGCTGTTTTTT. Its translation is CASSYVVGELFF.

The chain uses TRBV2 and TRBJ2-1; D might be TRBD1 (5 bases). CDR1 and CDR2 (germline): SNHLY, FYNNEI. Trimming took 6 bases from V and 5 from J, leaving 14 bases between them. The CDR3 has 14 amino acids. CDR3 in amino acids: CASRDPGIHNEQFF. The DNA of the CDR3 is TGTGCCAGCAGGGACCCAGGGATCCACAATGAGCAGTTCTTC.

The chain has TRBV29-1 and TRBJ2-1; a possible D gene is TRBD2 (5 bases). CDR3 size: 13 residues. Trimming took 3 bases from V and 3 from J, leaving 9 bases between them. Germline V gene lookup returns CDR1 SQVTM and CDR2 ANQGSEA. Here the CDR3 DNA reads TGCAGCGTTGATCGGGGATACTACAATGAGCAGTTCTTC. Amino acids: CSVDRGYYNEQFF.

V is TRBV7-6 and J is TRBJ1-1; D unresolved. V was shortened by 1 base and J by 3 bases, with 9 bases between the two germline ends. The germline V gene encodes CDR1 SGHVS and CDR2 FNYEAQ. There are 14 residues in the CDR3. CDR3 sequence (DNA): TGTGCCAGCAGCTTAGGTGGCCGTGACACTGAAGCTTTCTTT. Translated, it gives CASSLGGRDTEAFF.

With respect to this clonotype: Germline is not matched at one junction end, which may reflect a read error. The chain combines TRBV11-2 with TRBJ1-1; TRBD1 is a possible D gene (5 bases). Germline V gene lookup returns CDR1 SGHAT and CDR2 FQNNGV. The CDR3 length is 16 residues. CDR3 DNA: TGCGCCAACGGGCAACCTCTCCCGGGACGGAACACTGAAGCTTTCTTT. Protein sequence: CANGQPLPGRNTEAFF.

The gene calls are TRBV20-1 and TRBJ2-6, with D unclear. The CDR3 consists of 15 residues. Between the trimmed V and J ends, which lost 5 bases and 2 bases, there was a span of 13 bases. CDR1 and CDR2 from the germline V gene are DFQATT and SNEGSKA (reference sequence). CDR3 protein: CSADAGDTGANVLTF. CDR3 DNA sequence: TGCAGTGCTGACGCAGGAGACACTGGGGCCAACGTCCTGACTTTC.

The rearrangement uses TRBV28 and TRBJ2-5, with TRBD2 matching over 13 bases. Trimming removed 6 bases from V and 11 bases from J; junction bases left unmatched: 12. Per germline, CDR1 MDHEN and CDR2 SYDVKM. This CDR3 has 15 amino acids. This CDR3 is CASSEPLAGGPWQYF. The CDR3 region has the DNA TGTGCCAGCAGCGAGCCACTAGCGGGAGGGCCATGGCAGTACTTC.

The genes are TRBV10-1 and TRBJ2-3, with 7 bases lining up with TRBD1. The trim removed 5 bases at V and 6 bases at J, leaving 11 bases unmatched. CDR3 length equals 15 residues. In germline, CDR1 is WNHNN, CDR2 SYGVQD (reference sequence). CDR3 loop: CASSPGTADTDTQYF. DNA of the CDR3: TGCGCCAGCAGTCCGGGGACAGCCGACACGGATACGCAGTATTTT.

A note on this clonotype: Given a much more abundant clone one base away, this may be a read error. The chain has TRBV7-3 and TRBJ1-1, with D possibly being TRBD1 (5 bases). Germline loops: CDR1 SGHTA, CDR2 FQGTGA. The CDR3 length is 14 residues. Here the CDR3 DNA reads TGTGCCAGCAGCCTCGACGGGGGGAACACTGAAGTTTTCTTT. Translation gives CASSLDGGNTEVFF.

The V call is TRBV4-1, the J call TRBJ2-3; TRBD2 aligns across 13 bases. V trimming: 2 bases; J trimming: 2 bases; junction bases outside the gene matches: 4. Germline values: CDR1 MGHRA, CDR2 YSYEKL. The CDR3 consists of 17 residues. Here the CDR3 DNA reads TGCGCCAGCAGCCAAAGGGGACTAGCGGGAAACACAGATACGCAGTATTTT. Translation gives CASSQRGLAGNTDTQYF.

The rearrangement links TRBV29-1 to TRBJ2-5; 10 nucleotides line up with TRBD2. Germline CDR1 SQVTM, CDR2 ANQGSEA. The CDR3 loop spans 19 amino acids. With 6 bases clipped from V and 2 bases from J, the junction kept 21 bases outside the gene matches. The CDR3 protein is CSVAFGQGREREGQETQYF. For the CDR3, the DNA is TGCAGCGTCGCCTTCGGACAGGGACGAGAGCGGGAGGGTCAAGAGACCCAGTACTTC.

V usage is TRBV20-1 and J usage is TRBJ1-2; D uncertain. This CDR3 is built from 10 residues. The V and J ends lost 8 bases and 7 bases respectively, with 11 bases between them. Germline V gives CDR1 DFQATT, CDR2 SNEGSKA (reference sequence). CDR3 in amino acids: CSWPAGGYTF. CDR3 nucleotides: TGCAGTTGGCCCGCCGGTGGCTACACCTTC.

The V and J genes are TRBV6-1 and TRBJ2-2; 9 nucleotides agree with TRBD1. CDR3 length equals 18 residues. Germline V gives CDR1 MNHNS, CDR2 SASEGT. The V segment lost 7 bases and the J segment 4 bases; nucleotides outside the gene matches: 16. CDR3 region: CASIQQGADGIGTGELFF. The CDR3 nucleotides are TGTGCCAGCATTCAACAGGGGGCGGATGGTATAGGCACCGGGGAGCTGTTTTTT.

For this clonotype: This could be a read error, since a much larger clone is one nucleotide away. The CDR3 does not close with the conserved phenylalanine or tryptophan, likely indicating a read error. J is TRBJ2-1 and V is TRBV14; D remains unclear. This CDR3 has 14 amino acids. Between the trimmed V and J ends, which lost 0 bases and 6 bases, there was a span of 9 bases. The germline CDR1 and CDR2 sequences are SGHDN and FVKESK. CDR3 residues: CASSQDGVLNEQFV. The CDR3 DNA reads TGTGCCAGCAGCCAAGACGGCGTGCTCAATGAGCAGTTCGTC.

This clonotype occurred once. The V call is TRBV4-2, the J call TRBJ2-7; TRBD2 is a possible D gene (7 bases). Trimming took 0 bases from V and 6 from J, leaving 15 bases between them. In germline, CDR1 is LGHNA, CDR2 YNFKEQ. This CDR3 is built from 15 residues. The CDR3 bases are TGTGCCAGCAGCCAAGACAGGGCAGGGGAGGGCGAGCAGTACTTC. Protein sequence: CASSQDRAGEGEQYF.

This sequence joins TRBV2 and TRBJ2-3, with D uncertain. The CDR3 spans 15 residues. Germline CDR1 and CDR2: SNHLY and FYNNEI. Trimming removed 6 bases at V and 6 bases at J, with 19 bases between. In DNA form, the CDR3 reads TGTGCCAGCAGGGCAGGATTTGGAGTGGGGGATACGCAGTATTTT. Translating gives CASRAGFGVGDTQYF.

This clonotype was recorded once. This sequence joins TRBV2 and TRBJ1-1; 7 bases are shared with TRBD1. V gave up 5 bases and J gave up 11 bases; unmatched junction bases: 8. Germline CDR1 and CDR2: SNHLY and FYNNEI. This CDR3 contains 12 residues. CDR3 nucleotide sequence: TGTGCCAGCAGTAGACAGGGAATCGGGGCTTTCTTT. It codes for CASSRQGIGAFF.